Listed below are T cell receptor beta chains from one sample, sequenced in a study of Graves' ophthalmopathy and Graves' hyperthyroidism. TCRdb reanalysed the multiplex PCR reads using MiXCR and keeps one entry per CDR3 protein. The sample consists of around 1,000,000 distinct CDR3 sequences, less than 45% of them appearing once. The sample consisted of peripheral blood or thyroid tissue (not recorded which). The receptors were sampled from an adult man with Graves' hyperthyroidism. CDR3s include the opening cysteine and the closing phenylalanine or tryptophan. A D gene is named only where the DNA matches it firmly. Rows may omit the clone size; those that give it use once, few, many or a size class.

J,length,D,size,V,CDR3,DNA
TRBJ1-3,12,NA,NA,TRBV29-1,CSGSGDGNTIYF,TGCAGCGGTAGCGGGGATGGAAACACCATATATTTT
TRBJ2-2,15,NA,few,TRBV7-9,CASSLGTSRRGELFF,TGCGCCAGCAGCCTAGGGACCTCCCGAAGAGGGGAGCTGTTTTTT
TRBJ1-4,13,NA,NA,TRBV20-1,CSAPGDLNEKLFF,TGCAGTGCTCCTGGGGACCTTAATGAAAAACTGTTTTTT
TRBJ2-7,15,NA,NA,TRBV7-2,CASSVMGQGTYEQYF,TGTGCCAGCAGCGTTATGGGGCAGGGAACCTACGAGCAGTACTTC
TRBJ1-5,13,NA,NA,TRBV15,CASRRGVGQPQHF,TGTGCCAGCAGACGGGGGGTCGGGCAGCCCCAGCATTTT
TRBJ1-2,13,NA,NA,TRBV11-2,CASSYPGRDGYTF,TGTGCCAGCAGTTATCCGGGGCGGGATGGCTACACCTTC
TRBJ2-5,14,NA,few,TRBV10-3,CAIGGPGDGETQYF,TGTGCCATCGGGGGGCCGGGAGACGGGGAGACCCAGTACTTC
TRBJ1-4,19,NA,NA,TRBV7-9,CASSLPGRSDRATNEKLFF,TGTGCCAGCAGCTTGCCGGGACGATCAGATCGGGCAACTAATGAAAAACTGTTTTTT
TRBJ1-2,16,TRBD1,NA,TRBV19,CASSILTGQGNYGYTF,TGTGCCAGTAGTATTCTCACAGGACAGGGGAACTATGGCTACACCTTC
TRBJ2-5,16,NA,NA,TRBV20-1,CSATTAQGGRGQPQYF,TGCAGTGCTACAACCGCACAGGGAGGTCGAGGTCAGCCCCAGTACTTC
TRBJ2-5,12,NA,many,TRBV14,CASSQGLETQYF,TGTGCCAGCAGCCAAGGCTTGGAGACCCAGTACTTC
TRBJ2-3,15,TRBD2,few,TRBV7-9,CASSPRAGGPDTQYF,TGTGCCAGCAGCCCTAGAGCGGGAGGGCCGGATACGCAGTATTTT
TRBJ2-3,14,NA,NA,TRBV7-9,CASSPSLSTDTQYF,TGTGCCAGCAGCCCATCACTGAGCACAGATACGCAGTATTTT
TRBJ1-1,16,NA,once,TRBV7-2,CASSLRGGGKNTEAFF,TGTGCCAGCAGCTTACGGGGCGGGGGAAAGAACACTGAAGCTTTCTTT